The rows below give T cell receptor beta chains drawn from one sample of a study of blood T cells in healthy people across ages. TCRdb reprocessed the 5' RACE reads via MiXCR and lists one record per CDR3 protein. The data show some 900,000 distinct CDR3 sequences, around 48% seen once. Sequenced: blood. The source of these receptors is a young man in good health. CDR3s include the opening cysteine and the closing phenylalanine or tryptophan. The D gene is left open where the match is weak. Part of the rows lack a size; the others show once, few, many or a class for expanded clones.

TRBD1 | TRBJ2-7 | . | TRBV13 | TGTGCCAGCAGCTTAGGCGTAACAGGGGGAAGGACCTACGAGCAGTACTTC | CASSLGVTGGRTYEQYF
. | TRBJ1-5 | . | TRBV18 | TGTGCCAGCTCACCAGGGTATGGTCAGCCCCAGCATTTT | CASSPGYGQPQHF
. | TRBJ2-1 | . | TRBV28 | TGTGCCAGCAGTTTGGACAGTCTCCTTAGGGGATCCTACAATGAGCAGTTCTTC | CASSLDSLLRGSYNEQFF
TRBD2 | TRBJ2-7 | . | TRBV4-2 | TGTGCCAGCAGCCACGATAGCGGGGGGCCCTACGAGCAGTACTTC | CASSHDSGGPYEQYF
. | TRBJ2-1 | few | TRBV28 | TGTGCCAGCAGTCCACCCCGAAACATCAGATACAATGAGCAGTTCTTC | CASSPPRNIRYNEQFF
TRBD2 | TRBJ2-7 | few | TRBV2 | TGTGCCAGCAGCCCTGGGAGGGGCGAGCAGTACTTC | CASSPGRGEQYF
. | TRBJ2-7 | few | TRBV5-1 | TGCGCCAGCAGCTTGCCCTTACCGGGGGAGTACAATGAGCAGTACTTC | CASSLPLPGEYNEQYF
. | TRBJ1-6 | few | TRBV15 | TGTGCCACCAGCAGAGAGACAGGTAGTTCACCCCTCCACTTT | CATSRETGSSPLHF
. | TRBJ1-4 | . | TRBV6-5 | TGTGCCAGCAGTTACTCGATACTGACTAATGAAAAACTGTTTTTT | CASSYSILTNEKLFF
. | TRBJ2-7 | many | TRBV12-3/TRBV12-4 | TGTGCCAGCAGTTTAGTTAGGGATTCCTACGAGCAGTACTTC | CASSLVRDSYEQYF
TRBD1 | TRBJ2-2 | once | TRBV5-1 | TGCGCCAGCAGCTTTGAGACAGGGGGCACCGGGGAGCTGTTTTTT | CASSFETGGTGELFF
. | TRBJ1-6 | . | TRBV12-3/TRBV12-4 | TGTGCCAGCACCCGGGACGGGGATTCACCCCTCCACTTT | CASTRDGDSPLHF
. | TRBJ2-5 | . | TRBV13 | TGTGCCAGCAGCTCCTCAGAGGACCAAGAGACCCAGTACTTC | CASSSSEDQETQYF
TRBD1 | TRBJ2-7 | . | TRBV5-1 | TGCGCCAGCAGTATCACGGCAGGGGGCTACGAGCAGTACTTC | CASSITAGGYEQYF
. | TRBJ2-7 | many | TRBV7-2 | TGTGCCAGCAGCTTAGAGTCGTACTCCTACGAGCAGTACTTC | CASSLESYSYEQYF
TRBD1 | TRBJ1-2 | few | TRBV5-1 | TGCGCCAGCAGTTCTAGTACCGGGACAGGTTACGGCTACACCTTC | CASSSSTGTGYGYTF
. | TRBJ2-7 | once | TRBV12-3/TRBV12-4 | TGTGCCAGCAGTGTATCAGGAGGAGGGGGCGAGCAGTACTTC | CASSVSGGGGEQYF
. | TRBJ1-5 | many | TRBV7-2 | TGTGCCAGCAGCTTTAGCAATCAGCCCCAGCATTTT | CASSFSNQPQHF
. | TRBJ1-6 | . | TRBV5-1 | TGCGCCAGCAGCACCCGTGGTGATGTCTCCTATAATTCACCCCTCCACTTT | CASSTRGDVSYNSPLHF
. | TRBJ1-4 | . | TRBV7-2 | TGTGCCAGCAGCTTGATCGGGTTTGGAACAACTAATGAAAAACTGTTTTTT | CASSLIGFGTTNEKLFF
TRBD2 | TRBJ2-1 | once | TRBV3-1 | TGTGCCAGCAGCCCGGCTAGCGGGGGGGGCTATGAGCAGTTCTTC | CASSPASGGGYEQFF
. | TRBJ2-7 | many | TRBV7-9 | TGTGCCAGCAGCCCAGACAGGCGCTACGAGCAGTACTTC | CASSPDRRYEQYF
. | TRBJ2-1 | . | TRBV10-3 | TGTGCCATCAGTGAGCAGGGGCCTCCCTACAATGAGCAGTTCTTC | CAISEQGPPYNEQFF
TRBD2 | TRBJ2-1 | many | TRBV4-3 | TGCGCCAGCAGCGAAAGACTAGCCGCAAATGAGCAGTTCTTC | CASSERLAANEQFF
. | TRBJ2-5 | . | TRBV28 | TGTGCCAGCAGTCCCCACCAGGGTCGGCAGACCCAGTACTTC | CASSPHQGRQTQYF
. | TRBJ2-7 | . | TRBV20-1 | TGCAGTGCAATCCCGGTTGGGGGCGTAAGGTCCTTCGAGCAGTACTTC | CSAIPVGGVRSFEQYF
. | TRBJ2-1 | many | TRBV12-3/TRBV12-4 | TGTGCCAGCAGTTTGGCGACTCTCTCCTACAATGAGCAGTTCTTC | CASSLATLSYNEQFF